Listed below are T cell receptor beta chains from one sample, sequenced in a study of glioma-infiltrating T cells after dendritic cell vaccination. Here immunoSEQ multiplex PCR was the method, and the copy in TCRdb shows in-frame clones only, minus some. The data hold approximately 110,000 clones, with 90% observed a single time. The sample consisted of blood, taken after dendritic cell vaccination. The receptors derive from a human donor with glioblastoma. The CDR3 runs from the conserved cysteine through the conserved F or W. A D gene is named only where the DNA matches it firmly. For some rows the clone size is stated as once, few or many, or as a class when expanded; others skip it.

14	NA	NA	TRBJ1-2	TRBV5-4	TGTGCCAGCAGCCTACCCTCTGATAACTATGGCTACACCTTC	CASSLPSDNYGYTF
13	NA	NA	TRBJ2-3	TRBV15	TGTGCCACCAGCAGAGATCCAGCGGATACGCAGTATTTT	CATSRDPADTQYF
17	NA	TRBD2	TRBJ2-3	TRBV27	TGTGCCAGCAGTTTATCGTTTTCGGGACTAGACACAGATACGCAGTATTTT	CASSLSFSGLDTDTQYF
14	NA	TRBD1	TRBJ2-7	TRBV11-2	TGTGCCAGCAGCTTAGACGGGACAGGGGTCGAGCAGTACTTC	CASSLDGTGVEQYF
14	NA	NA	TRBJ1-6	TRBV11-3	TGTGCCAGCAGCCAACAGGGTGACAATTCACCCCTCCACTTT	CASSQQGDNSPLHF
17	NA	NA	TRBJ2-3	TRBV21-1	TGTGCCAGCAGCAGACCTCGGACTAGCGGGAGACCAGATACGCAGTATTTT	CASSRPRTSGRPDTQYF
16	NA	NA	TRBJ2-1	TRBV21-1	TGTGCCAGCAGCCCTCGGTTAAGCGGGAGCCCCAATGAGCAGTTCTTC	CASSPRLSGSPNEQFF
13	NA	NA	TRBJ2-5	TRBV7-3	TGTGCCAGCAGCTTACCAGGGGAAGAGACCCAGTACTTC	CASSLPGEETQYF
14	NA	TRBD2	TRBJ2-3	TRBV7-9	TGTGCCAGCAGCGGGGAGGGCCTCACAGATACGCAGTATTTT	CASSGEGLTDTQYF
14	NA	NA	TRBJ2-2	TRBV6-5	TGTGCCAGCAGTAGCGTTCCGAACACCGGGGAGCTGTTTTTT	CASSSVPNTGELFF
14	NA	TRBD1	TRBJ2-5	TRBV2	TGTGCCAGCAGCAGGACAGGAGTCCAAGAGACCCAGTACTTC	CASSRTGVQETQYF
15	once	TRBD1	TRBJ1-4	TRBV6-5	TGTGCCAGCAGCCGTAGACAGGGCAGCTATGAAAAACTGTTTTTT	CASSRRQGSYEKLFF
13	NA	NA	TRBJ2-7	TRBV10-3	TGTGCCATCAGTGAGTCGACTAGCTACGAGCAGTACTTC	CAISESTSYEQYF
12	NA	NA	TRBJ2-2	TRBV10-3	TGTGCCATCAGTGCCGTCACCGGGGAGCTGTTTTTT	CAISAVTGELFF
14	NA	NA	TRBJ1-6	TRBV30	TGTGCCTGGAGCTTCAGGTTGGGAGATTCACCCCTCCACTTT	CAWSFRLGDSPLHF
14	NA	TRBD1	TRBJ1-2	TRBV5-1	TGCGCCAGCAGCCCCCGGACAGGGATGGATGGCTACACCTTC	CASSPRTGMDGYTF
15	NA	TRBD1	TRBJ1-6	TRBV27	TGTGCCAGCAGTGGTGACAGGGTCGGTAATTCACCCCTCCACTTT	CASSGDRVGNSPLHF
15	NA	TRBD2	TRBJ2-7	TRBV5-1	TGCGCCAGCAGCTTGGCTCCTAGCGGACTTTGGGGGCAGTACTTC	CASSLAPSGLWGQYF
14	NA	NA	TRBJ1-6	TRBV30	TGTGCCTGGAGGAAAACAGGAGTTTGGGCACCCCTCCACTTT	CAWRKTGVWAPLHF
13	NA	NA	TRBJ1-1	TRBV30	TGTGCCTGGACCCGGGTCCCCGGCACTGAAGCTTTCTTT	CAWTRVPGTEAFF
14	few	NA	TRBJ2-3	TRBV5-1	TGCGCCAGCAGCTTGGCCCGGAGCACAGATACGCAGTATTTT	CASSLARSTDTQYF
13	NA	NA	TRBJ1-1	TRBV18	TGTGCCAGCTCACCGGGCACGAACACTGAAGCTTTCTTT	CASSPGTNTEAFF
13	NA	NA	TRBJ1-1	TRBV5-3	TGTGCCAGAAGCTTGAGGCCAGCTAGGGAAGCTTTCTTT	CARSLRPAREAFF
16	NA	NA	TRBJ2-7	TRBV2	TGTGCCAGCAGTGAAGCCGGCGCGACGACATCCTACGAGCAGTACTTC	CASSEAGATTSYEQYF
12	NA	TRBD1	TRBJ1-2	TRBV5-6	TGTGCCAGCAGCACAGGGGTGGGGGGCTACACCTTC	CASSTGVGGYTF
16	NA	NA	TRBJ1-5	TRBV30	TGTGCCTGGAGTGTAGGGCTAGACTATAGCAATCAGCCCCAGCATTTT	CAWSVGLDYSNQPQHF
13	NA	TRBD1	TRBJ1-2	TRBV7-3	TGTGCCAGCAGCCTGGGGACAGAGGGCGGCTACACCTTC	CASSLGTEGGYTF
14	NA	TRBD1	TRBJ2-7	TRBV5-6	TGTGCCAGCAGCCCACCGGGACAGTCCTACGAGCAGTACTTC	CASSPPGQSYEQYF
14	NA	NA	TRBJ2-7	TRBV7-9	TGTGCCAGCAGCTTGGGTGGAGCGGTCTACGAGCAGTACTTC	CASSLGGAVYEQYF
15	NA	NA	TRBJ2-2	TRBV11-3	TGTGCCAGCAGCCCCATAGGAGGGGTCACCGGGGAGCTGTTTTTT	CASSPIGGVTGELFF